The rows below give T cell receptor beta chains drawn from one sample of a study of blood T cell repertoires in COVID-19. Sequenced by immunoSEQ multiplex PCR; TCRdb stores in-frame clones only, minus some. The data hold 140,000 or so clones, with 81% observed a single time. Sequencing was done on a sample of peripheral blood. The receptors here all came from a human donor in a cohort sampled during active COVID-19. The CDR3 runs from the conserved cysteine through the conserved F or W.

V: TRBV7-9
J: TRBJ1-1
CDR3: CASSLSGFTEAFF

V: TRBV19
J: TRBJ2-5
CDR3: CASSSVAGGMKTQYF

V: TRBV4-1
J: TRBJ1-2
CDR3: CASSHVTVGSNYGYTF

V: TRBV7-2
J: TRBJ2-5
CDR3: CASSLTSGSETQYF

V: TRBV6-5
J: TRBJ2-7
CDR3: CASGGQGYEQYF

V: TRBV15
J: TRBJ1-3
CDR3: CATSRVKGQGALGSGNTIYF

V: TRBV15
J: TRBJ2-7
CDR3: CATSRGLAGYEQYF

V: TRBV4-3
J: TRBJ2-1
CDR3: CASSQDFGGPSHNEQFF

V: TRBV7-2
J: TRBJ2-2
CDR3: CASSISILATGELFF

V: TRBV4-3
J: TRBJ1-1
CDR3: CASSQDYHRESLGTEAFF

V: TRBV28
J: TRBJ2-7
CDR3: CAVGGNYEQYF

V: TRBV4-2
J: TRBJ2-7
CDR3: CASSQEGGLAGSYEQYF

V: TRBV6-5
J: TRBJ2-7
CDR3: CASRLLAGGVAEQYF

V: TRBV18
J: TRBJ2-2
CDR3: CASSPITGTANTGELFF

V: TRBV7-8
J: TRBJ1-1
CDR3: CASSTLRVITEAFF

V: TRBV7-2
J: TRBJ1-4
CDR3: CASSYRATNEKLFF

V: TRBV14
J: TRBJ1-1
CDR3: CASSATQGARAEAFF

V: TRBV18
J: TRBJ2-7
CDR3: CASSKSSPGLAGGRNEQYF

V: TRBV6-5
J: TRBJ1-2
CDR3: CASSPDRGYGYTF

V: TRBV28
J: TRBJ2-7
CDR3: CASSLPLAGGAYEQYF

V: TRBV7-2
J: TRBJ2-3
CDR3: CASSLDVGGADTQYF

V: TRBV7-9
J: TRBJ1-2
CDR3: CASSPVGQGSFGYTF

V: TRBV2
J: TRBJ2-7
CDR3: CASGTSGGYEQYF

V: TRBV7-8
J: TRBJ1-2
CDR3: CASSPRQGASGYGYTF

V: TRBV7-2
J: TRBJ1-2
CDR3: CASSLPTGYFSGYTF

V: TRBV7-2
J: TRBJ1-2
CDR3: CASSPTKGQLYGYTF

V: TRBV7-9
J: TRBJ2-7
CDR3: CASSLGTDSYEQYF

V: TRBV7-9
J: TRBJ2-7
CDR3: CASSLLPWDRAYEQYF

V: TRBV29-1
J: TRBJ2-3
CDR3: CSAQVVTDTQYF

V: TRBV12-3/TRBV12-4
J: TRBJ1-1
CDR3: CASSPNRDTEAFF

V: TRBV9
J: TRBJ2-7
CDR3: CASSVGGGPWYEQYF

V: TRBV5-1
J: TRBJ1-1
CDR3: CASSQWTGPNTEAFF

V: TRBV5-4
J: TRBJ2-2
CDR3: CASSKELAGGTGELFF

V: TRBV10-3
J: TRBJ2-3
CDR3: CAIRGDSDTQYF

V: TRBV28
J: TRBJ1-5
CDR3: CASSSSGTGYQPQHF

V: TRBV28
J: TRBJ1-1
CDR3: CASSTLGQGRNTEAFF

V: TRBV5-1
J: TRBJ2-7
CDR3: CASGLAGGEQYF

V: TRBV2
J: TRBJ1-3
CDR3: CASSIRGSGNTIYF

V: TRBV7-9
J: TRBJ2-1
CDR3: CASSLAMNQNEQFF

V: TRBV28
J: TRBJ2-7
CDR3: CASSLLFDRGPYEQYF

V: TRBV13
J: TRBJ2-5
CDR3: CASSPPPGQHQETQYF

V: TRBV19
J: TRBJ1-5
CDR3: CASRGSGQVDQPQHF

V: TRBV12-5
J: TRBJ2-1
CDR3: CASGSVYRNEQFF

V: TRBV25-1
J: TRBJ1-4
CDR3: CASTTGGRLGKLFF

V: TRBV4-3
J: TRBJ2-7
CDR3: CASSLGGSDEQYF

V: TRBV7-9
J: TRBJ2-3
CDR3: CASSPYVRSTDTQYF

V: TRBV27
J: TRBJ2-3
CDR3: CASSLVAGGGHTQYF

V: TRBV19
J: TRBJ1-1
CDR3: CASSILGHARNTEAFF

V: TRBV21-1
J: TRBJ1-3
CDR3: CASSTGQGADTIYF

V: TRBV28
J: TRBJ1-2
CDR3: CASSGTRGADGYTF

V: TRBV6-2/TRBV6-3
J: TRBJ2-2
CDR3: CASSYPRNTGELFF

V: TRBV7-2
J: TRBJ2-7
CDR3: CASSLGDIYSYEQYF

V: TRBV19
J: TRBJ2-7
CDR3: CASSIVARLDYEQYF